The 31 T cell receptor beta chains given below trace back to one sample, sequenced in a study of blood T cell repertoires in COVID-19. The assay was immunoSEQ multiplex PCR, and TCRdb's table has in-frame clones only and misses some. The data show a few hundred thousand clones, around 89% seen once. The sequencing input was peripheral blood. These receptors were taken from a man younger than 35 who had recovered from COVID-19.

J is TRBJ2-7 and V is TRBV5-8; 8 bases are a match to TRBD1. The CDR3 runs 16 residues. Germline CDR1 is SGHTS and CDR2 is YDEGEE. The trim removed 1 base at V and 5 bases at J, leaving 11 bases unmatched. CDR3 sequence (DNA): TGTGCCAGCAGCTTGAGTATAGGCGACAGGGGCCACGAGCAGTACTTC. Translated, it gives CASSLSIGDRGHEQYF.

This clone was observed once. The V call is TRBV12-3 or TRBV12-4, the J call TRBJ2-7; D possibly corresponds to TRBD1 (5 bases). CDR3 length: 13 residues. The germline V and J ends were trimmed by 5 bases and 1 base, with 9 bases remaining between them. The CDR3 here is CASSPTGSYEQYF. The CDR3, as DNA: TGTGCCAGCAGTCCTACAGGTTCCTACGAGCAGTACTTC.

The chain uses TRBV20-1 and TRBJ2-5, with D maybe TRBD1 (7 bases). The CDR3 runs to 15 residues. Germline CDR1 is DFQATT and CDR2 is SNEGSKA (reference sequence). The V end was cut by 3 bases, the J end by 2 bases, with 16 bases between. In nucleotides, the CDR3 is TGCAGTGCTAGTAGACAGGGAGGTAGTCAAGAGACCCAGTACTTC. Amino acids: CSASRQGGSQETQYF.

CDR3 DNA sequence: TGTGCCAGCAGCTTACAGGGATACGGGGAGACCCAGTACTTC. As protein: CASSLQGYGETQYF. The V gene is TRBV5-5, the J gene TRBJ2-5; possible D gene TRBD1, 6 bases. The length of the CDR3 is 14 residues. V was pared by 2 bases and J by 5 bases, with 13 bases between. The V gene's germline CDR1 is SGHKS and CDR2 YYEKEE (reference sequence).

CDR3 nucleotides: TGCGCCAGCAGCTCTGGGACAGGGAATTCACCCCTCCACTTT. It encodes CASSSGTGNSPLHF. This rearrangement joins TRBV5-1 to TRBJ1-6, with 9 bases that match TRBD1. The CDR3 contains 14 residues. J lost 7 bases, V lost 3 bases, and 2 bases had no gene match. Germline assignment: CDR1 SGHRS and CDR2 YFSETQ. The entire variable domain, with the rest obtained from reference TRBV5-1 and TRBJ1-6, is as follows: KAGVTQTPRYLIKTRGQQVTLSCSPISGHRSVSWYQQTPGQGLQFLFEYFSETQRNKGNFPGRFSGRQFSNSRSEMNVSTLELGDSALYLCASSSGTGNSPLHFGNGTRLTVT.

By share, this clone counts as medium-sized. The genes are TRBV2 and TRBJ2-1; 10 bases are a match to TRBD1. This CDR3 is 14 amino acids long. Germline V gene lookup returns CDR1 SNHLY and CDR2 FYNNEI. Trimming took 7 bases from V and 9 from J; bases not matched to a gene: 9. In nucleotides, the CDR3 is TGTGCCAGCACCTGGGACAGGGGTAATAGTGAGCAGTTCTTC. Encoded protein: CASTWDRGNSEQFF. Drawing the rest from reference TRBV2 and TRBJ2-1, the complete variable domain is EPEVTQTPSHQVTQMGQEVILRCVPISNHLYFYWYRQILGQKVEFLVSFYNNEISEKSEIFDDQFSVERPDGSNFTLKIRSTKLEDSAMYFCASTWDRGNSEQFFGPGTRLTVL.

The gene calls are TRBV6-5 and TRBJ1-4; 9 positions match TRBD1. The junction had 7 bases not matched to a gene; V was cut back by 7 bases and J by 4 bases. CDR1 is MNHEY and CDR2 is SVGAGI in the germline V gene. The CDR3 contains 15 residues. CDR3 protein: CASTRDRVGNEKLFF. The CDR3 DNA reads TGTGCCAGCACCCGGGACAGGGTGGGTAATGAAAAACTGTTTTTT.

The gene calls are TRBV5-1 and TRBJ2-3; no firm D call. The V gene lost 0 bases and the J gene lost 0 bases, with 5 bases spanning the gap. From germline, CDR1 is SGHRS and CDR2 YFSETQ. The CDR3 extends over 14 amino acids. CDR3 sequence (DNA): TGCGCCAGCAGCTTGGCCACTAGCACAGATACGCAGTATTTT. Its translation is CASSLATSTDTQYF. The complete variable domain, with remaining parts taken from reference TRBV5-1 and TRBJ2-3, reads KAGVTQTPRYLIKTRGQQVTLSCSPISGHRSVSWYQQTPGQGLQFLFEYFSETQRNKGNFPGRFSGRQFSNSRSEMNVSTLELGDSALYLCASSLATSTDTQYFGPGTRLTVL.

This chain connects TRBV15 to TRBJ2-2; perhaps TRBD1 as D (6 bases). V was shortened by 8 bases and J by 7 bases, with 14 bases between the two germline ends. CDR3 length equals 13 residues. Germline V gene sequence: CDR1 LNHNV, CDR2 YYDKDF (reference sequence). The CDR3 DNA follows: TGTGCCACCCTAGACAGGTTCAGCGGGGAGCTGTTTTTT. Residues: CATLDRFSGELFF.

The rearrangement links TRBV29-1 to TRBJ1-1; D unclear. The V gene's germline CDR1 is SQVTM and CDR2 ANQGSEA. V was trimmed by 1 base and J by 5 bases, leaving 11 bases between them. The CDR3 contains 13 residues. The CDR3 loop reads CSVEVQVGTEAFF. CDR3 sequence (DNA): TGCAGCGTTGAAGTCCAGGTTGGTACTGAAGCTTTCTTT.

The J gene is TRBJ2-7, the V gene TRBV29-1, with D perhaps matching TRBD1 (6 bases). Trimming pared 5 bases from V and 3 bases from J, leaving 11 bases between. CDR1 is SQVTM, CDR2 ANQGSEA, per germline. CDR3 length: 12 residues. DNA of the CDR3: TGCAGCGTTAAGGGGGAAATCTACGAGCAGTACTTC. As protein: CSVKGEIYEQYF.

This chain uses TRBV6-5 with TRBJ2-7; TRBD1 agrees at 7 bases. Germline CDR1 is MNHEY and CDR2 is SVGAGI. Trimming cost V 2 bases and J 2 bases; bases outside gene matches: 3. The CDR3 sequence is 14 residues long. The CDR3 protein is CASSYGDSPYEQYF. DNA of the CDR3: TGTGCCAGCAGTTACGGGGACAGTCCCTACGAGCAGTACTTC.

The chain carries TRBV18 and TRBJ1-2, with a tentative D call TRBD1 (6 bases). The germline CDR1 and CDR2 sequences are KGHSH and LQKENI. V lost 2 bases to trimming and J lost 7 bases, with 17 bases between them. This CDR3 contains 15 residues. CDR3 region: CASSPMSGGAAGYTF. The CDR3 DNA sequence: TGTGCCAGCTCACCAATGTCTGGGGGCGCGGCTGGCTACACCTTC.

This rearrangement joins TRBV6-1 to TRBJ1-5, with a possible D match to TRBD1 (5 bases). Germline CDR1 reads MNHNS; CDR2 reads SASEGT. V was trimmed by 0 bases and J by 7 bases, leaving 10 bases between them. The CDR3 contains 14 residues. For the CDR3, the DNA is TGTGCCAGCAGTGAAGCGGGGGGGTGGCAGCCCCAGCATTTT. Protein sequence: CASSEAGGWQPQHF.

This sequence joins TRBV15 and TRBJ1-4, with a tentative D call TRBD1 (5 bases). The CDR3 runs to 15 residues. Germline values: CDR1 LNHNV, CDR2 YYDKDF (reference sequence). Trimming pared 4 bases from V and 3 bases from J, leaving 12 bases between. CDR3 nucleotide sequence: TGTGCCACCAGCACCAGGTGGGGGGCTAATGAAAAACTGTTTTTT. Encoded protein: CATSTRWGANEKLFF. The full variable domain, with the rest looked up from reference TRBV15 and TRBJ1-4, is DAMVIQNPRYQVTQFGKPVTLSCSQTLNHNVMYWYQQKSSQAPKLLFHYYDKDFNNEADTPDNFQSRRPNTSFCFLDIRSPGLGDTAMYLCATSTRWGANEKLFFGSGTQLSVL.

Written as DNA, the CDR3 is TGTGCCAGCAGCTTATCAGGGTACAATGGCTACACCTTC. Translating gives CASSLSGYNGYTF. The chain recombines TRBV7-9 with TRBJ1-2, with D perhaps TRBD1 (5 bases). Germline CDR1 and CDR2: SEHNR and FQNEAQ (reference sequence). V was pared by 2 bases and J by 6 bases, with 10 bases between. This CDR3 is built from 13 residues.

The chain employs TRBV5-1 and TRBJ2-1; 9 bases align to TRBD1. The CDR3 length is 15 residues. Germline CDR1 is SGHRS and CDR2 is YFSETQ. The trim removed 4 bases at V and 9 bases at J, leaving 11 bases unmatched. CDR3 sequence (DNA): TGCGCCAGCAGCCCGGGGGGACAGGGCCAGCTTGAGCAGTTCTTC. Protein product: CASSPGGQGQLEQFF. The complete variable domain, with remaining parts taken from reference TRBV5-1 and TRBJ2-1, reads KAGVTQTPRYLIKTRGQQVTLSCSPISGHRSVSWYQQTPGQGLQFLFEYFSETQRNKGNFPGRFSGRQFSNSRSEMNVSTLELGDSALYLCASSPGGQGQLEQFFGPGTRLTVL.

The rearrangement links TRBV7-6 to TRBJ2-5; 7 bases are shared with TRBD2. The trim removed 1 base at V and 4 bases at J, leaving 6 bases unmatched. This CDR3 has 15 amino acids. Germline assignment: CDR1 SGHVS and CDR2 FNYEAQ. The CDR3 region has the DNA TGTGCCAGCAGCTTAGAGGGCGGGGGACGAGAGACCCAGTACTTC. Translated: CASSLEGGGRETQYF.

The rearrangement uses TRBV6-5 and TRBJ2-7; D perhaps matches TRBD1 (6 bases). Germline V CDR1 and CDR2: MNHEY, SVGAGI. Trimming removed 5 bases at V and 1 base at J, with 15 bases between. The CDR3 is made up of 15 amino acids. The CDR3: CASSRPRGASYEQYF. The CDR3, as DNA: TGTGCCAGCAGTCGTCCCAGGGGCGCGTCCTACGAGCAGTACTTC.

As concerns this clone: Other DNA variants within this sample encode the same CDR3. The rearrangement links TRBV7-2 to TRBJ2-7, with D possibly being TRBD2 (6 bases). Trimming took off 0 bases at V and 0 bases at J, with 6 bases between the two ends. Germline CDR1 reads SGHTA; CDR2 reads FQGNSA. The CDR3 is 14 residues long. Here the CDR3 reads CASSLAAGSYEQYF. The CDR3 DNA reads TGTGCCAGCAGCTTAGCAGCGGGCTCCTACGAGCAGTACTTC. Full variable domain (remainder filled in from reference TRBV7-2 and TRBJ2-7): GAGVSQSPSNKVTEKGKDVELRCDPISGHTALYWYRQSLGQGLEFLIYFQGNSAPDKSGLPSDRFSAERTGGSVSTLTIQRTQQEDSAVYLCASSLAAGSYEQYFGPGTRLTVT.

This chain joins TRBV27 and TRBJ2-1, with a weak D call TRBD1 (6 bases). The germline V and J ends were trimmed by 6 bases and 3 bases, with 18 bases remaining between them. The CDR3 length is 16 residues. The V gene's germline CDR1 is MNHEY and CDR2 SMNVEV (reference sequence). The CDR3, as DNA: TGTGCCAGCAGCTCTCTACAGGGAAGGGGCTACAATGAGCAGTTCTTC. This codes for CASSSLQGRGYNEQFF.

The V gene is TRBV6-2 or TRBV6-3, the J gene TRBJ1-1, with D unclear. Trimming cost V 0 bases and J 2 bases, with 13 bases left between them. The CDR3 extends over 16 amino acids. CDR1 is MNHEY, CDR2 SVGEGT, per germline. The CDR3 DNA reads TGTGCCAGCAGTTACTCTCATGTTTCGGGAAACACTGAAGCTTTCTTT. Protein: CASSYSHVSGNTEAFF.

V gene TRBV7-3 combines with J gene TRBJ2-7; maybe TRBD2 (5 bases). This CDR3 spans 13 amino acids. V was clipped by 1 base and J by 10 bases, with 14 bases between them. Germline V gene data show CDR1 as SGHTA and CDR2 as FQGTGA. The chain's CDR3 is CASSLSEGYPQYF. CDR3 coding DNA: TGTGCCAGCAGCTTAAGCGAGGGCTACCCCCAGTACTTC.

The rearrangement joins TRBV6-2 or TRBV6-3 to TRBJ2-7; TRBD1 might be the D (6 bases). V was trimmed by 2 bases and J by 6 bases, leaving 20 bases between them. This CDR3 comprises 16 residues. Germline V gene lookup returns CDR1 MNHEY and CDR2 SVGEGT. The DNA of the CDR3 is TGTGCCAGCAGTTACGGGGGCAGGGGCCCAACCTCCGAGCAGTACTTC. Protein sequence: CASSYGGRGPTSEQYF.

V is TRBV7-8 and J is TRBJ1-4; 9 bases align to TRBD1. Germline V CDR1 and CDR2: SGHVS, FQNEAQ. This CDR3 has 18 amino acids. After removal of 4 bases from V and 7 bases from J, the junction contained 16 bases not matched to a gene. This CDR3 reads CASSSTPLTGTGPEKLFF. CDR3 bases: TGTGCCAGCAGCTCCACCCCACTGACCGGGACAGGGCCTGAAAAACTGTTTTTT.

The chain recombines TRBV9 with TRBJ2-3; D might be TRBD1 (6 bases). This CDR3 comprises 15 residues. Germline CDR1 and CDR2: SGDLS and YYNGEE. Trimming left V 0 bases short and J 6 bases short, with 14 bases between. This chain's CDR3 is CASSVGWGLADTQYF. DNA for the CDR3: TGTGCCAGCAGCGTAGGATGGGGGCTGGCGGATACGCAGTATTTT.

The chain employs TRBV30 and TRBJ1-3; the D is unclear. CDR1 and CDR2 from the germline V gene are GTSNPN and SVGIG (reference sequence). V lost 0 bases, J lost 2 bases, and 11 bases lay in between. The CDR3 consists of 15 residues. This CDR3 reads CAWSVSGGTGNTIYF. The CDR3 nucleotides read TGTGCCTGGAGTGTATCCGGAGGGACTGGAAACACCATATATTTT. The variable domain in full, completed from reference TRBV30 and TRBJ1-3, reads SQTIHQWPATLVQPVGSPLSLECTVEGTSNPNLYWYRQAAGRGLQLLFYSVGIGQISSEVPQNLSASRPQDRQFILSSKKLLLSDSGFYLCAWSVSGGTGNTIYFGEGSWLTVV.

The chain has TRBV6-1 and TRBJ2-7, with D maybe TRBD2 (6 bases). V was shortened by 3 bases and J by 2 bases, with 17 bases between the two germline ends. The V gene's germline CDR1 is MNHNS and CDR2 SASEGT. This CDR3 contains 16 residues. The CDR3 region is CASSDTRGAFPYEQYF. In DNA form, the CDR3 reads TGTGCCAGCAGTGATACCCGCGGGGCATTTCCCTACGAGCAGTACTTC.

The genes are TRBV14 and TRBJ1-5; TRBD1 might be the D (5 bases). The CDR3 length is 13 residues. The germline V gene encodes CDR1 SGHDN and CDR2 FVKESK. With 0 bases removed from V and 8 bases from J, the gap between germline ends came to 8 bases. CDR3 protein: CASSQDPGEPQHF. The DNA of the CDR3 is TGTGCCAGCAGCCAAGATCCGGGGGAGCCCCAGCATTTT.

The rearrangement joins TRBV5-1 to TRBJ1-1; D is uncertain. The CDR3 is 16 amino acids. Trimming shortened V by 2 bases and J by 1 base, and 15 bases separated the two germline ends. Per the germline V gene, CDR1 is SGHRS and CDR2 is YFSETQ. The CDR3 loop is CASSFTDPLGNTEAFF. DNA for the CDR3: TGCGCCAGCAGCTTCACCGACCCCCTAGGGAACACTGAAGCTTTCTTT.

The rearrangement joins TRBV6-5 to TRBJ2-1, with TRBD1 matching over 7 bases. The junction had 10 bases not matched to a gene; V was cut back by 6 bases and J by 5 bases. The CDR3 contains 15 residues. Germline CDR1 is MNHEY and CDR2 is SVGAGI. CDR3 coding DNA: TGTGCCAGCAGCCCCACGACAGGGATAGACAATGAGCAGTTCTTC. Encoded protein: CASSPTTGIDNEQFF.